Below are 5 T cell receptor beta chains sequenced from a single sample in a study of beta chain features in type 1 diabetes. Study findings and constraints: For Type 1 diabetes patients, all four CD4+ subsets carried TCRB CDR3s that were moderately but significantly shorter.

The study reverse transcribed the entire isolated RNA, so it sequenced expressed TCRB transcripts. Data came from immunoSEQ multiplex PCR; TCRdb stores just in-frame clones and leaves some out. The sample yields around 600,000 clones, around an eighth seen once. What these receptors recognize is not known. Sequenced sample: naive CD4+ T cells from blood. The receptors shown here come from a man younger than 40 with type 1 diabetes.

This clone was observed a few times. The chain combines TRBV30 with TRBJ2-5; D not resolved. The length of the CDR3 is 14 residues. Germline loops: CDR1 GTSNPN, CDR2 SVGIG (reference sequence). Trimming left V 0 bases short and J 3 bases short, with 11 bases between. The CDR3 nucleotides read TGTGCCTGGAGTGTACTTAAGGGAAAAGAGACCCAGTACTTC. Encoded protein: CAWSVLKGKETQYF.

The chain uses TRBV23-1 and TRBJ2-2, with a tentative D call TRBD2 (5 bases). TRBV23-1 is treated as an ORF (open reading frame) with a function not yet certain. V lost 0 bases and J lost 0, with 8 bases in between. The CDR3 is 16 amino acids. CDR3 protein: CASSQSAGANTGELFF. The CDR3 DNA reads as TGCGCCAGCAGTCAATCGGCGGGCGCGAACACCGGGGAGCTGTTTTTT.

CDR3 protein: CASSYSSSRPETQYF. The CDR3 region has the DNA TGTGCCAGCAGTTACTCGAGTTCTAGGCCAGAGACCCAGTACTTC. The rearrangement uses TRBV6-5 and TRBJ2-5, with unresolved D. CDR3 size: 15 residues. V lost 0 bases to trimming and J lost 4 bases, with 12 bases between them. Germline-derived CDR1 and CDR2 are MNHEY and SVGAGI.

This clone was counted only a few times. This chain joins TRBV6-5 and TRBJ1-3; D is possibly TRBD1 (6 bases). Germline V gene sequence: CDR1 MNHEY, CDR2 SVGAGI. The length of the CDR3 is 15 residues. Trimming took 0 bases from V and 4 from J, leaving 10 bases between them. The CDR3 sequence: CASSYSGTRGNTIYF. DNA of the CDR3: TGTGCCAGCAGTTACTCAGGGACAAGGGGAAACACCATATATTTT.

This clone came up a few times. Other nucleotide sequences in the sample specify the same CDR3. The CDR3 loop reads CASSPEQETQYF. The DNA of the CDR3 is TGTGCCAGCTCACCCGAACAAGAGACCCAGTACTTC. J is TRBJ2-5 and V is TRBV18; D ambiguous. Trimming left V 3 bases short and J 2 bases short, with 4 bases between. Germline CDR1 is KGHSH and CDR2 is LQKENI. This CDR3 is built from 12 residues.